This T cell receptor beta chain was captured by sequencing in a study of cytomegalovirus exposure and HLA in healthy donors. The donors were healthy bone marrow donors. Both 60 Vbeta primers and 13 Jbeta primers went into the PCR. Clones were read by immunoSEQ multiplex PCR, and TCRdb kept only the in-frame ones, dropping some. Of about 130,000 clones in the sample, around 77% were seen once. Germline V lookup: CDR1 SGHRS, CDR2 YFSETQ. This CDR3 is built from 16 residues. Trimming removed 3 bases at V and 7 bases at J, with 20 bases between. This sequence originates from a man aged 50-60 years in good health and CMV-seronegative. Sequenced sample: PBMCs. The chain joins TRBV5-1 to TRBJ2-1, with a tentative D call TRBD2 (7 bases). In DNA, the CDR3 is TGCGCCAGCAGCTCCCTCTTTGGGGGCGGGAGAAATGAGCAGTTCTTC. This translates into CASSSLFGGGRNEQFF.